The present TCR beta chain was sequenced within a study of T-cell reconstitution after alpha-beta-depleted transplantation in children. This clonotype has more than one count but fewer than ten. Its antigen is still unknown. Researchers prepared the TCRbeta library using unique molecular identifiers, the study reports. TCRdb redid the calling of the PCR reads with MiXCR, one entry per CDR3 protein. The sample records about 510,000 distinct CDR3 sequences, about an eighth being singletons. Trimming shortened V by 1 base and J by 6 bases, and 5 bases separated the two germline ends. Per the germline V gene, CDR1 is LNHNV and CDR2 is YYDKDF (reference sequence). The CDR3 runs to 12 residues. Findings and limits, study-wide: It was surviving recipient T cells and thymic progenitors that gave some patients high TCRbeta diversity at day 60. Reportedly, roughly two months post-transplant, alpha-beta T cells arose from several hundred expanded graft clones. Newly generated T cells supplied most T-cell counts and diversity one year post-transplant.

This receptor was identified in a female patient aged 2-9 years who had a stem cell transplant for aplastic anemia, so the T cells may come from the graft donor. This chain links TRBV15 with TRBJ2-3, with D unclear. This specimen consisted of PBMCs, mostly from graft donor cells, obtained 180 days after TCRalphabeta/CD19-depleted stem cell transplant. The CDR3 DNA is TGTGCCACCAGCAGAGGATTCGATACGCAGTATTTT. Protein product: CATSRGFDTQYF. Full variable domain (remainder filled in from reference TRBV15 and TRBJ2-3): DAMVIQNPRYQVTQFGKPVTLSCSQTLNHNVMYWYQQKSSQAPKLLFHYYDKDFNNEADTPDNFQSRRPNTSFCFLDIRSPGLGDTAMYLCATSRGFDTQYFGPGTRLTVL.